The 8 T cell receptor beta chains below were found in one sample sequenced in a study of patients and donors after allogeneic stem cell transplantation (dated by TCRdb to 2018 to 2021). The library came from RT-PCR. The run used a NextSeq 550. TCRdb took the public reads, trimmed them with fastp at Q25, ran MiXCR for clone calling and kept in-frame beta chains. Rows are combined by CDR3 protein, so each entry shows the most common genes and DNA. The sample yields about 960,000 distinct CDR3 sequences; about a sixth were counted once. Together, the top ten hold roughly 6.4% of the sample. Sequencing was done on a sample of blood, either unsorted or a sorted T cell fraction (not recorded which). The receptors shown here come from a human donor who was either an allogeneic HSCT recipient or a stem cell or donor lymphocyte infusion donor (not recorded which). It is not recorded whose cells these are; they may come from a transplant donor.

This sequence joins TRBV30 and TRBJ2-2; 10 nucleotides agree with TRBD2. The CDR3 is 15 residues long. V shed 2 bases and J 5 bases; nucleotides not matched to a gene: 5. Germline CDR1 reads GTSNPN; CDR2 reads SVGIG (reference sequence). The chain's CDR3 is CAWSRELAGTGELFF. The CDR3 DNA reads TGTGCCTGGAGTCGGGAACTAGCGGGAACCGGGGAGCTGTTTTTT.

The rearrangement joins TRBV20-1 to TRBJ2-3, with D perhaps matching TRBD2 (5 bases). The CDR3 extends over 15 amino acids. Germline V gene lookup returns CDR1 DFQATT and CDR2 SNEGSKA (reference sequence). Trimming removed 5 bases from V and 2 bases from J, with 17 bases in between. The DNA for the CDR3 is TGCAGTGCTCGGACTCTACCGTTAGCCACAGATACGCAGTATTTT. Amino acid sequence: CSARTLPLATDTQYF.

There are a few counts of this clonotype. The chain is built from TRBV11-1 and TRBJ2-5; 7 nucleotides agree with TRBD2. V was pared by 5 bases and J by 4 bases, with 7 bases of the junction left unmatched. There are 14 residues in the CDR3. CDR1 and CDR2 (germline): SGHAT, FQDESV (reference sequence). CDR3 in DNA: TGTGCCAGCAGCCCGATCGGACTAGGAGAGACCCAGTACTTC. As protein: CASSPIGLGETQYF.

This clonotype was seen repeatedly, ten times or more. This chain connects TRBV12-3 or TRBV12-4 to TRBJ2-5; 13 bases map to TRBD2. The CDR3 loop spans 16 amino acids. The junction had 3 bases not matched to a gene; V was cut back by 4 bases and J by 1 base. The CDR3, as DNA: TGTGCCAGCAGTTCCGGGACTAGCGGGACCCAAGAGACCCAGTACTTC. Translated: CASSSGTSGTQETQYF.

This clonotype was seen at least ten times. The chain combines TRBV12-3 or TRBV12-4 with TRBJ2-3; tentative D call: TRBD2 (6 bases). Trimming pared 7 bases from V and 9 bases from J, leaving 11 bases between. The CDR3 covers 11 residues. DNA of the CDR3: TGTGCCAGCACCTCGGGACTGACGCAGTATTTT. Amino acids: CASTSGLTQYF.

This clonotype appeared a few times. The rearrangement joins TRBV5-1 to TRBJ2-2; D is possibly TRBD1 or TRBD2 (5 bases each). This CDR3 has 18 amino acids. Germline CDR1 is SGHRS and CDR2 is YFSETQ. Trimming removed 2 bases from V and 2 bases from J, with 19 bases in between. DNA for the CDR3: TGCGCCAGCAGCTTAGTCCTCGGCGAGGGACCCAACACCGGGGAGCTGTTTTTT. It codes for CASSLVLGEGPNTGELFF.

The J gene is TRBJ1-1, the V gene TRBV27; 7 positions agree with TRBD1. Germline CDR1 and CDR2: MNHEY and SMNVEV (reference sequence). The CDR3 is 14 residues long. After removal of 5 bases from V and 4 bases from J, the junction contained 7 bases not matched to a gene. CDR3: CASSQTGRTTEAFF. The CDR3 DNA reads TGTGCCAGCAGTCAGACAGGGAGGACCACTGAAGCTTTCTTT.

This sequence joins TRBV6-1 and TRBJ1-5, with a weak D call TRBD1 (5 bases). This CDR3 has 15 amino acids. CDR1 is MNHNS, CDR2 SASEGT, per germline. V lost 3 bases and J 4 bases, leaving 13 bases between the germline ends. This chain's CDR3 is CASSDWGTPNQPQHF. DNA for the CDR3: TGTGCCAGCAGTGATTGGGGGACCCCTAATCAGCCCCAGCATTTT.